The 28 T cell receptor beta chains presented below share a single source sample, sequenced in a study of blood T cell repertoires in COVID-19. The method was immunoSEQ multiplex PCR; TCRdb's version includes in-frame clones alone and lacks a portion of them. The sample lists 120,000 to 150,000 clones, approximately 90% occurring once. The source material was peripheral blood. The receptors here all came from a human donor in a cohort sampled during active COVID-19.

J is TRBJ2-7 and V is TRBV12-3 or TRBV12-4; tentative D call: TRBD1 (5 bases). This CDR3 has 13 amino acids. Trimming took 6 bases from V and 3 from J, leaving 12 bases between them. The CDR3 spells CASRAQGGYEQYF. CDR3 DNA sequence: TGTGCCAGCAGGGCCCAGGGTGGCTACGAGCAGTACTTC.

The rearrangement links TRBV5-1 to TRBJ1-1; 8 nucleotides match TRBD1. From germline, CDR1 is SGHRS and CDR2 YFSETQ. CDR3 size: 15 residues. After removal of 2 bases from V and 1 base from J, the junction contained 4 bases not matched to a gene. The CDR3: CASSFGGTGNTEAFF. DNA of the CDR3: TGCGCCAGCAGCTTTGGGGGGACAGGGAACACTGAAGCTTTCTTT.

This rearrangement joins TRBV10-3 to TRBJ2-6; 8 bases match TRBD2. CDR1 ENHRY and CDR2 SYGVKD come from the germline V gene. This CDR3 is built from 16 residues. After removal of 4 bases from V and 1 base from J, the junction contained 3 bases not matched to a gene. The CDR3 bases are TGTGCCATCAGTGGAGGCGGGGGGTCTGGGGCCAACGTCCTGACTTTC. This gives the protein CAISGGGGSGANVLTF.

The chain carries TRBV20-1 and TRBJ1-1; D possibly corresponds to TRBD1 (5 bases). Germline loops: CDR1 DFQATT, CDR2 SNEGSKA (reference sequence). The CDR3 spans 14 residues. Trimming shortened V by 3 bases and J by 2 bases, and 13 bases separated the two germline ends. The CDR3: CSASSAGPNTEAFF. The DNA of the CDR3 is TGCAGTGCTAGTTCCGCAGGGCCCAACACTGAAGCTTTCTTT.

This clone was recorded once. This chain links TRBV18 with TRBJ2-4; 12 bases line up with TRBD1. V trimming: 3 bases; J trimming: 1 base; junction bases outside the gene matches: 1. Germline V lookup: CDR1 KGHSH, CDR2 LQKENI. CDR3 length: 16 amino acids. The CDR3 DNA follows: TGTGCCAGCTCACCGGGACAGGGGGCTGCCAAAAACATTCAGTACTTC. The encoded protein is CASSPGQGAAKNIQYF.

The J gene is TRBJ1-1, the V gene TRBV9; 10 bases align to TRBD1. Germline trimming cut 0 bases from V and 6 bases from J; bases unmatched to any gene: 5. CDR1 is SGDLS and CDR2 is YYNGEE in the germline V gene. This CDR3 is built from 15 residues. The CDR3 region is CASSVEGQGNSEAFF. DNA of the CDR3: TGTGCCAGCAGCGTAGAGGGACAGGGGAATTCTGAAGCTTTCTTT.

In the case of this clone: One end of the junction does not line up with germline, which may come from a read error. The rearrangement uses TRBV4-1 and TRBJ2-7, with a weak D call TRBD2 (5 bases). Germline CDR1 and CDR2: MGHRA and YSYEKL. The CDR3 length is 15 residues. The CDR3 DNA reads TGCGCCAGCAGCCAAGAAGCGGTAGGGTCCTACGAGCAATACTTC. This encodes CASSQEAVGSYEQYF.

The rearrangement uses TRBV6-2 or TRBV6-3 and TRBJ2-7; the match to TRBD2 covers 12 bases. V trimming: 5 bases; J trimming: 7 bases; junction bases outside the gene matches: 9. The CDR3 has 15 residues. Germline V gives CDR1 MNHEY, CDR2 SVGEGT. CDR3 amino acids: CASSAGLAGRTEQYF. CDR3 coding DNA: TGTGCCAGCAGTGCCGGACTAGCGGGGCGGACGGAGCAGTACTTC.

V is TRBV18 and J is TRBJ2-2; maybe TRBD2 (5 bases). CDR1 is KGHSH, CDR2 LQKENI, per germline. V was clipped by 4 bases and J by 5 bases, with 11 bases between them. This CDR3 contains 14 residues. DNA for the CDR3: TGTGCCAGCTCACGAACTAGGAAGACCGGGGAGCTGTTTTTT. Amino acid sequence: CASSRTRKTGELFF.

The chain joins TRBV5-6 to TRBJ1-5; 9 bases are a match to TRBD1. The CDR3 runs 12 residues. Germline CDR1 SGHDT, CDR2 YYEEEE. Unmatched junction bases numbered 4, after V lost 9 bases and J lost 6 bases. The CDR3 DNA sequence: TGTGCCACCCAACAGGGGGCTCAGCCCCAGCATTTT. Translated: CATQQGAQPQHF.

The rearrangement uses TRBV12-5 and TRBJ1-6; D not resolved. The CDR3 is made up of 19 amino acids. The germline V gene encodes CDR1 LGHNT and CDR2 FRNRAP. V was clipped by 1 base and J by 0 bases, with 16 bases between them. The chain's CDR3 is CASGLAPTRKSSYNSPLHF. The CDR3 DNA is TGTGCTAGTGGTTTGGCCCCCACCCGAAAGAGCTCCTATAATTCACCCCTCCACTTT.

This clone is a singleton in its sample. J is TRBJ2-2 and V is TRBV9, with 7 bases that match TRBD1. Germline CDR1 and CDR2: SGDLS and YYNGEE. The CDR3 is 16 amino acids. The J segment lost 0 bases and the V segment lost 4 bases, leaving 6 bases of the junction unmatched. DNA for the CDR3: TGTGCCAGCAGCCAAGGGACAGAGCCGAACACCGGGGAGCTGTTTTTT. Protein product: CASSQGTEPNTGELFF. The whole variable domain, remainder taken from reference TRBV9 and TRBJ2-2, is DSGVTQTPKHLITATGQRVTLRCSPRSGDLSVYWYQQSLDQGLQFLIQYYNGEERAKGNILERFSAQQFPDLHSELNLSSLELGDSALYFCASSQGTEPNTGELFFGEGSRLTVL.

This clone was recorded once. CDR3 bases: TGTGCCAGTAGTATGATAGGCGGACAGGAGCAGTACTTC. It encodes CASSMIGGQEQYF. The chain is built from TRBV19 and TRBJ2-7, with a possible D match to TRBD1 (6 bases). V was shortened by 3 bases and J by 7 bases, with 13 bases between the two germline ends. Germline V lookup: CDR1 LNHDA, CDR2 SQIVND (reference sequence). The CDR3 has 13 amino acids.

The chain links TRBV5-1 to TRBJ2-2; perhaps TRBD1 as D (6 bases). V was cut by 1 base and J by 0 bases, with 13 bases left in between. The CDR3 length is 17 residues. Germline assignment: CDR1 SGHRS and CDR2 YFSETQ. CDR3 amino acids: CASSLTGHKANTGELFF. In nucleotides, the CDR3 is TGCGCCAGCAGCTTGACGGGACACAAGGCGAACACCGGGGAGCTGTTTTTT.

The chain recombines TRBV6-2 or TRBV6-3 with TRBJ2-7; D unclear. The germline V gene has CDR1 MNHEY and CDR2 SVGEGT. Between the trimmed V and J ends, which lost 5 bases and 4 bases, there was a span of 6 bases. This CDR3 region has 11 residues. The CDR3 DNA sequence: TGTGCCAGCAGTGTCAGTTACGAGCAGTACTTC. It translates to CASSVSYEQYF.

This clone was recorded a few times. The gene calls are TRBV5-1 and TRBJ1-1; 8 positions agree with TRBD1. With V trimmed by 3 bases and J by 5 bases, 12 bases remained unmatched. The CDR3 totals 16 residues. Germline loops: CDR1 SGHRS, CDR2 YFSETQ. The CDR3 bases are TGCGCCAGCAGCTCCGGAACTAGGACAGGGAAAACTGAAGCTTTCTTT. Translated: CASSSGTRTGKTEAFF.

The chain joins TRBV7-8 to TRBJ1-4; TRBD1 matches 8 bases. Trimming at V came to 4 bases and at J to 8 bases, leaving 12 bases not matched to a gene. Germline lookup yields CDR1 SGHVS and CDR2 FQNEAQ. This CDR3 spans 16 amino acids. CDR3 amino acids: CASSSYPPGQAEKLFF. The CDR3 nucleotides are TGTGCCAGCAGCTCCTATCCACCGGGACAGGCGGAAAAACTGTTTTTT. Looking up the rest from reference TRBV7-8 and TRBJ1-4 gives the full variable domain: GAGVSQSPRYKVAKRGQDVALRCDPISGHVSLFWYQQALGQGPEFLTYFQNEAQLDKSGLPSDRFFAERPEGSVSTLKIQRTQQEDSAVYLCASSSYPPGQAEKLFFGSGTQLSVL.

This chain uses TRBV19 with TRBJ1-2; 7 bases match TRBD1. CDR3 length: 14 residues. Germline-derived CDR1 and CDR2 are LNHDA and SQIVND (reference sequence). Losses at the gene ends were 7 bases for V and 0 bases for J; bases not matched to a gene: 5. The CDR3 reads CASTPQGTNYGYTF. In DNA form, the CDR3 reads TGTGCCAGTACCCCACAGGGGACTAACTATGGCTACACCTTC.

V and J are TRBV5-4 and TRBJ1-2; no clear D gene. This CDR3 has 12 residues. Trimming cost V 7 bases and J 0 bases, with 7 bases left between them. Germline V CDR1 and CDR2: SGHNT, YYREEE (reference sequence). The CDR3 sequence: CASQEANYGYTF. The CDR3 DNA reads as TGTGCCAGCCAGGAGGCTAACTATGGCTACACCTTC.

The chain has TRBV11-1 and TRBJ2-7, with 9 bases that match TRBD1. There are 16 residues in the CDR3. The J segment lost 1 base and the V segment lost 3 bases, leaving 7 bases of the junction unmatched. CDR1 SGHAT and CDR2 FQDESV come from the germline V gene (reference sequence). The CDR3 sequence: CASSLYTGGGSYEQYF. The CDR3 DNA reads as TGTGCCAGCAGCTTGTACACAGGGGGCGGTTCCTACGAGCAGTACTTC.

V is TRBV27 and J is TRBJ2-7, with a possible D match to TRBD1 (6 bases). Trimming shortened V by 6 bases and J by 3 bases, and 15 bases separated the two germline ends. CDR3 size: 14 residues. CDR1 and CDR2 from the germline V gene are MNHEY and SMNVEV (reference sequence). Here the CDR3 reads CASRAGVDFYEQYF. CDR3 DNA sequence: TGTGCCAGCAGAGCAGGGGTTGATTTCTACGAGCAGTACTTC.

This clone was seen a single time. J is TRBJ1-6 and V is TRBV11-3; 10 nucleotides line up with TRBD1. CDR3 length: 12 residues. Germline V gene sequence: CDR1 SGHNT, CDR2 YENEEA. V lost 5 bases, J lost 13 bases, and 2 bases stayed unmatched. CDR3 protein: CASSQDRGPLHF. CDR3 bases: TGTGCCAGCAGCCAGGACAGGGGGCCCCTCCACTTT.

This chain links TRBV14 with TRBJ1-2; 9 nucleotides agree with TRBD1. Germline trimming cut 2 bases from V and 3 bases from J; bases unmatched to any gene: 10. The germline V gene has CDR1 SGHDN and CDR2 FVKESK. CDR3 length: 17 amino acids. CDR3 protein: CASSQIRGQGGHYGYTF. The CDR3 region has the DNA TGTGCCAGCAGCCAAATACGGGGACAGGGAGGCCACTATGGCTACACCTTC. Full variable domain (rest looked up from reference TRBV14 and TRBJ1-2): EAGVTQFPSHSVIEKGQTVTLRCDPISGHDNLYWYRRVMGKEIKFLLHFVKESKQDESGMPNNRFLAERTGGTYSTLKVQPAELEDSGVYFCASSQIRGQGGHYGYTFGSGTRLTVV.

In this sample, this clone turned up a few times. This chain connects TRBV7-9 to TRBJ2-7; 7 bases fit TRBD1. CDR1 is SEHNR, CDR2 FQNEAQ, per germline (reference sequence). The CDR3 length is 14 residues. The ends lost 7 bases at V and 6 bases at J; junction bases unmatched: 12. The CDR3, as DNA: TGTGCCAGCACTATATGGGACAGCGACGGCGAGCAGTACTTC. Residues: CASTIWDSDGEQYF. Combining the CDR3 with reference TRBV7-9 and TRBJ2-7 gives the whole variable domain DTGVSQNPRHKITKRGQNVTFRCDPISEHNRLYWYRQTLGQGPEFLTYFQNEAQLEKSRLLSDRFSAERPKGSFSTLEIQRTEQGDSAMYLCASTIWDSDGEQYFGPGTRLTVT.

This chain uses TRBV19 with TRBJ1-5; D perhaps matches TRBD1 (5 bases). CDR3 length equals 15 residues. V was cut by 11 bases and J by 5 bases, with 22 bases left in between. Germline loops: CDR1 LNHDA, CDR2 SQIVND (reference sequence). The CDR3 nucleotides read TGTGCCTCTCGTGCGGGGGTGGGAAGGTATCAGCCCCAGCATTTT. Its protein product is CASRAGVGRYQPQHF.

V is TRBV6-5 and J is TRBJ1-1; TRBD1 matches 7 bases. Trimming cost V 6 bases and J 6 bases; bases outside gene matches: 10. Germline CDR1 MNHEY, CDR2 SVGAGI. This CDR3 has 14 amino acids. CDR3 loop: CASSPTGMVPEAFF. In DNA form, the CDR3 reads TGTGCCAGCAGCCCGACAGGGATGGTCCCTGAAGCTTTCTTT.

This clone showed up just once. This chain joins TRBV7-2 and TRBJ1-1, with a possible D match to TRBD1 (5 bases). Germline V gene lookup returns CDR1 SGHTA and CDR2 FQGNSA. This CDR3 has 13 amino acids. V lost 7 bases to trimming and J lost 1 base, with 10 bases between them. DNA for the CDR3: TGTGCCAGCACCTGGGGGGGGAACACTGAAGCTTTCTTT. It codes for CASTWGGNTEAFF.

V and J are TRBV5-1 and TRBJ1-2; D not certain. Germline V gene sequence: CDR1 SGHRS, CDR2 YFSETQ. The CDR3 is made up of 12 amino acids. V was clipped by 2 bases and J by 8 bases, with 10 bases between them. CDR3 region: CASSLGGSGYTF. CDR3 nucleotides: TGCGCCAGCAGCTTAGGAGGGTCGGGCTACACCTTC.